This T cell receptor beta chain is from a study of OX40 agonist ivuxolimab in advanced cancers. Study overall: Patients received the agonistic anti-OX40 (CD134) antibody ivuxolimab. Study-level findings and limits: Low levels of normalized T-cell clonal expansion also appeared in some nonresponders.

Germline assignment: CDR1 MNHEY and CDR2 SVGAGI. The CDR3 consists of 14 residues. V shed 2 bases and J shed 2 bases, with 10 bases lying between them. The method was immunoSEQ multiplex PCR; TCRdb's version includes in-frame clones alone and lacks a portion of them. The sample contains 35,000 or so clones, approximately 80% of which appear only once. With regard to this clone: The antigen remains unidentified.

Blood sampling took place at baseline, cycle 4 day 1, and cycle 7 day 1. The receptor's source is an adult with an advanced solid tumor such as melanoma, head and neck, liver or kidney cancer. The gene calls are TRBV6-5 and TRBJ2-7, with D maybe TRBD2 (6 bases). The sample here was CD4+ or CD8+ T cells sorted from blood, taken in a trial of the OX40 agonist ivuxolimab. The CDR3 sequence: CASSYGGTAYEQYF. The CDR3 DNA is TGTGCCAGCAGTTACGGTGGGACTGCCTACGAGCAGTACTTC.